This T cell receptor (beta chain) was sequenced in a study of vaccination and CD4 T cells after COVID-19. Cultured CD4+ T-cell DNA underwent Oncomine TCR Beta short-read sequencing. The genomic DNA was obtained from cultured CD4+ T cells by extraction with the QIAamp micro DNA kit. Via MiXCR, TCRdb re-called the PCR reads, giving one row per CDR3 protein. Of about 15,000 distinct CDR3 sequences listed, approximately 57% are singletons. Indicated treatment: roughly ten-day PBMC culture with coronavirus spike peptide pools or control peptides (ViraFEST assay). The germline V gene encodes CDR1 ENHRY and CDR2 SYGVKD. With 4 bases removed from V and 1 base from J, the gap between germline ends came to 14 bases. The CDR3 is 17 amino acids. This clonotype has just a few counts. Antigen unknown.

The material sequenced was CD4+ T cells from blood, cultured in vitro. The chain uses TRBV10-3 and TRBJ2-6; D assignment may be TRBD1 or TRBD2 (5 bases each). The receptor comes from a human donor who had recovered from COVID-19. CDR3 sequence (DNA): TGTGCCATCAGTGGGGGATTTGGGGGATCTGGGGCCAACGTCCTGACTTTC. Encoded protein: CAISGGFGGSGANVLTF.